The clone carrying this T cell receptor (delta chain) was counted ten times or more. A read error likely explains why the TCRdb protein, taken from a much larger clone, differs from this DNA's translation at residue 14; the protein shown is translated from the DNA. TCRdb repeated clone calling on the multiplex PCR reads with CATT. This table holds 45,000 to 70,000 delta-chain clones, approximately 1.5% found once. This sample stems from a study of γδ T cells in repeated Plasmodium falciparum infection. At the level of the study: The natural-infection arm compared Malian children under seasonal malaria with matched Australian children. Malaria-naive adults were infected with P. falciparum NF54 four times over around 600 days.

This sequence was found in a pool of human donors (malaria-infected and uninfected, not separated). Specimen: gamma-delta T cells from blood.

The CDR3 DNA is TGTGCTCTTGGGGAACCTCTTCGAGAGGGGGATAGTGCCGAGAAACTCATCTTT. Its protein product is CALGEPLREGDSAEKLIF. The chain uses TRDV1 and TRDJ1, with TRDD3 identical over 8 bases. CDR1 is TSWWSYY and CDR2 is QGS in the germline V gene. CDR3 length: 18 amino acids.